The present entry profiles one TCR beta chain with its context. Its antigen is not identified. This CDR3 is built from 15 residues. Trimming left V 6 bases short and J 4 bases short, with 18 bases between. The sample is drawn from a study of tumor-infiltrating lymphocytes in primary liver carcinoma. Study as a whole: Patients comprised men and women whose ages fell between 30 and 69 years.

Making TCR beta cDNA involved around 540 ng total RNA and a constant-region primer. TCR beta libraries came from three nested multiplex PCR rounds using slightly modified ARM-PCR. A C-beta reverse primer and TRBV1-TRBV30 forward primers served in each of the first two PCR rounds, at approximately 10 cycles apiece. Using its own MiXCR run on the multiplex PCR reads, TCRdb lists one record per CDR3 protein. This sample has approximately 190,000 distinct CDR3 sequences, with 85% found just once. The tissue used was unsorted bulk material of about 20-33 mg. RNA and DNA were co-extracted from it with the AllPrep DNA/RNA mini kit. Study observations and caveats: Significantly larger top-250-clone fractions were found in tumors than in blood (p = 0.039).

The source material was tumor tissue from primary liver carcinoma. The chain couples TRBV12-3 or TRBV12-4 to TRBJ1-2, with D perhaps TRBD1 (6 bases). The sequence derives from a man aged 35 to 55 with primary liver carcinoma and hepatitis B virus infection. CDR3 region: CASSLTTGFAYGYTF. The CDR3 bases are TGTGCCAGCAGCCTGACCACAGGGTTCGCCTATGGCTACACCTTC.